Below are 3 T cell receptor beta chains sequenced from a single sample in a study of post-analysis software for immune sequencing data. These receptors lack a known antigen. Unique molecular identifiers tagged the TCR beta cDNA libraries. MiXCR, run by TCRdb on the PCR reads, gives a single entry per CDR3 protein. The sample has over 700,000 distinct CDR3 sequences, about 32% seen once. Study observations and caveats: Several TRBV segments were more frequent in patients than controls; TRBV5-6, TRBV5-1 and TRBV20-1 belonged to this group.

Sequencing was done on a sample of blood. Every receptor here comes from a girl aged 5-17 years with multiple sclerosis.

The chain is built from TRBV20-1 and TRBJ2-3; 7 nucleotides agree with TRBD2. Germline V lookup: CDR1 DFQATT, CDR2 SNEGSKA (reference sequence). This CDR3 has 14 amino acids. V was pared by 6 bases and J by 1 base, with 7 bases of the junction left unmatched. The CDR3 DNA is TGCAGTGCATACGGGGGGAGGGGCACAGATACGCAGTATTTT. It is translated as CSAYGGRGTDTQYF.

This clonotype was counted only a few times. The V and J genes are TRBV12-3 or TRBV12-4 and TRBJ1-1; D is perhaps TRBD1 (5 bases). This CDR3 has 14 amino acids. V lost 8 bases and J lost 4, with 17 bases in between. The CDR3 loop reads CASHGGVVGTEAFF. The CDR3 DNA sequence: TGTGCCAGCCATGGGGGGGTAGTTGGCACTGAAGCTTTCTTT.

Points on this clonotype: Sequence at one end of the junction differs from germline and may be a read error. The chain's CDR3 is CACSPAGTSGIQETQYF. DNA for the CDR3: TGTGCCTGCAGCCCGGCCGGGACTAGCGGGATTCAAGAGACCCAGTACTTC. The chain uses TRBV3-1 and TRBJ2-5; 13 nucleotides align to TRBD2. Germline CDR1 is LGHDT and CDR2 is YNNKEL (reference sequence). This CDR3 comprises 17 residues.